Sequencing of this TCR beta chain was carried out in a study of cytomegalovirus exposure and HLA in healthy donors (dated by TCRdb to 2016 to 2017). Broadly, across the study: An earlier analysis of more than 550 of the donors reported 276 Gb of sequence data and 90 million to 120 million unique TCR beta sequences obtained from about 170 million T cells. About 300 gigabases of sequencing data and 78 million or so unique TCR sequences were included in an early release covering 550 to 650 HLA-typed donors. Of the 300 to 450 genotyped donors, about 84% fell in the genetic ancestry cluster associated with self-reported Caucasian donors. The study aimed to test whether signatures of past pathogen exposure could be identified by cataloging public T cell receptors. The study used immunosequencing to profile the T cell repertoires of more than 650 subjects and linked those repertoires to cytomegalovirus serostatus. A separate validation cohort of 100 to 150 different subjects was used in addition to the approximately 670-subject first cohort. The study combined high-throughput TCR immunosequencing, statistical association of individual TCRs with disease status, and machine learning to predict cytomegalovirus infection status. In a later analysis, previously published TCR beta repertoires from about 640 donors were re-analyzed and high-resolution HLA genotyping was added so that TCR occurrence patterns could be studied. Rather than drawing on any new phenotypic data, the later analysis identified candidate immune exposures from TCR beta sequences and the way those sequences occurred across donors. An earlier analysis of some 500 of the donors used high-throughput TCR beta sequencing to judge whether each TCR beta V gene segment behaved as functional or pseudogenic. Alongside the repertoire data, information on donor age, sex, ethnicity and CMV serostatus was compiled. A later genetic analysis used genome-wide SNP genotypes for about 55% of the 666 donors, treating that subset as a discovery cohort. Every repertoire in the discovery cohort had been generated on one and the same sequencing platform. Class I and class II HLA loci were covered by the typing at four-digit resolution. Typing coverage varied by locus: about 629-630 donors for A, B, C, DRB1 and DQB1; roughly 510 for DQA1; 600 to 610 for DPA1; under 490 for DPB1. Because of strong linkage in the cohort, five DR-DQ haplotypes were treated as single units for association and clustering. Among some 400 genotyped donors of the cohort, an average of around 250,000 unique TCR beta nucleotide sequences was sequenced per donor, of which about 19% were non-productive. The study at large found these results: Because HLA typing was unavailable for some donors at each locus, only the typed subset was used in association tests. In a later analysis, several top co-occurrence clusters were reported to appear linked to parvovirus B19, influenza, CMV and Epstein-Barr virus. A cluster of highly shared sequence variants was judged likely to represent a technical artifact of the sequencing pipeline. A total of about 150 TCR beta chains were listed by the study as associated with cytomegalovirus. Broadly in line with IMGT annotations, most TCR beta V segments showed up in productive rearrangements about 87% or about 30% of the time in an earlier analysis of 450 to 600 of the donors. A later genetic analysis reported fewer N-insertions in productive TCRs among donors in an Asian-associated ancestry cluster than the roughly 670-donor mean. When HLA alleles, especially DR and DQ, strongly co-occurred, attributing TCR associations to individual alleles was difficult. Linkage disequilibrium might explain the correlated functional status among segregating V segments, but an unknown experimental factor could not be ruled out. Three of the identified cytomegalovirus-associated TCR beta chains were confirmed in vitro to be specific for cytomegalovirus antigens. A further reported finding was that TCR beta sequences accurately predicted the HLA-A and HLA-B alleles for most subjects in the first cohort. The presence/absence analyses assumed that sequencing depth was roughly uniform across donors, and that assumption may not be true. According to the authors, the approach could potentially be generalized to other disease states and immunological phenotypes. Most CMV-associated TCR beta chains appeared to be HLA-restricted in a later analysis, and the HLA associations seemed to be driven largely by CMV exposure. The only immune exposure information available for the cohort was CMV serostatus. Some 15 rarely observed V segments, including chromosome 9 orphons, were excluded from the earlier analysis of approximately 500 of the donors because counts were too low. A later analysis found that HLA-associated TCR beta chains were more clonally expanded and had lower generation probabilities than equally common non-associated chains. Most TCR sequences were seen in very few donors, while some public TCRs were found in many individuals. In a later analysis, the rate of TCR association differed among HLA loci, with DRB1 alleles having the most associated TCRs and HLA-C alleles having the fewest. Cytomegalovirus status was reported to be diagnosed by the classifier with high specificity and sensitivity in both the original and validation cohorts. This cohort had only TCR beta chains sequenced, and the lack of alpha or paired-chain data limited which features could be detected. In a later analysis, 15,000 to 20,000 TCR beta sequences were associated with specific HLA alleles at a false discovery rate of 0.05. V-gene and J-gene trimming of TCR beta chains was associated with a missense DCLRE1C variant in a later genetic analysis, and the association was replicated in an independent cohort.

Receptors were amplified or captured by the immunoSEQ multiplex PCR assay. The multiplex PCR relied on a mix of 60 forward primers for TCR Vbeta segments and 13 reverse primers for TCR Jbeta segments. A multiplex PCR assay on genomic DNA amplified the CDR3 region of rearranged TCR beta genes. Amplified TCR beta libraries were sequenced as 87-base-pair reads on the Illumina HiSeq System. Per the source publication's procedure: A later analysis tallied around 80 million unique TCR beta chains across the approximately 670 repertoires, and around 9.9 million of those chains were shared by two or more donors. To remove PCR and sequencing errors, raw reads were error-corrected and collapsed into unique sequences using a nearest-neighbor algorithm that merged closely related sequences. V, D and J gene segments were assigned by aligning CDR3 sequences to IMGT reference sequences. Each retained sequence needed at least a six-nucleotide match to both a V gene segment and a J gene segment. A rearrangement was called productive if the CDR3 had no stop codons and remained in frame with V and J, and every other rearrangement was called non-productive. CDR3 was defined by IMGT convention, running from the second conserved V-encoded cysteine to the conserved J-encoded phenylalanine. In an earlier analysis of roughly 610 of the donors, sequences lacking an unambiguous match to a single V gene segment were excluded. An earlier analysis of about 600 of the donors called V segments functional above 56.7% productive rearrangements and segregating when the between-donor standard deviation exceeded 5%. A statistical classification framework was built for diagnosing cytomegalovirus status from the catalog of TCR beta chain sequences. In a later analysis, TCR nucleotide sequences were compared against IMGT/GENE-DB human TR gene sequences so that V and J genes could be assigned. A later analysis assigned CDR3 sequences and most-parsimonious VDJ recombination scenarios with the TCRdist pipeline. In a later analysis, every TCR beta chain was defined by the combination of its CDR3 amino acid sequence and its V-gene family, and reads without a unique V-gene family were dropped. In a later analysis, 500 to 700 highly shared, low-generation-probability nucleotide sequences were removed to address suspected cross-contamination and a sequencing artifact. A later analysis calculated a clonal expansion index for each public chain from normalized within-repertoire ranks of inferred template counts. A later analysis computed generation probabilities with a VDJ recombination model fitted to out-of-frame rearrangements, and checked the results against IGoR. A later analysis scored TCR-TCR, TCR-HLA and TCR-CMV co-occurrence with hypergeometric tests, applying a repertoire-size bias correction to TCR pairs. A later analysis estimated false discovery rates by permuting HLA or CMV assignments 20 times. In a later analysis, co-occurring TCRs were grouped with DBSCAN, and TCRdist sequence similarity was added when clustering was performed within HLA-allele-positive subsets. For co-occurrence clustering, repertoires with fewer than 30,000 or more than 120,000 public chains were excluded, along with roughly 5 repertoires with anomalous nucleotide sharing. Imported from immuneACCESS, the table was reduced by TCRdb to in-frame sequences with V and J called. These copies leave out some clones; in studies compared against another copy, an unresolved V gene accounts for under half, and the cause of the remainder is not known. Clone size and V and J calls were adopted from that table, with D and trimming inferred from the DNA. The table for this sample shows 40,000 or so clones. The ten largest clonotypes hold approximately 3.6% of the sample.

A note on this clone: The antigen this receptor binds is unknown.

In total, 600 or so healthy bone marrow donors made up the cohort. All cohort members were sampled while nominally healthy, although unrecorded immune exposures were likely present. The donor was CMV seronegative and was included in the group of 352 seronegative cohort members. Each donor provided a peripheral blood sample, and peripheral blood mononuclear cells were used for TCR beta sequencing. The Qiagen DNeasy Blood Extraction Kit was used to extract genomic DNA from the blood cell samples. The sequenced material came from PBMCs. This receptor was identified in a male donor in good health and CMV-seronegative.

The CDR3 region: CASSQGEDTGELFF. In nucleotide form, the sequence is TGCGCCAGCAGCCAAGGGGAGGACACCGGGGAGCTGTTTTTT. The chain uses TRBV4-1 and TRBJ2-2; the D region possibly corresponds to TRBD2 (6 bases align). According to the germline V gene, CDR1 reads MGHRA and CDR2 reads YSYEKL. Including cysteine and phenylalanine, the CDR3 has 14 amino acids. The kept DNA is CDR3 alone, 42 bases in frame from the first base. V was cut back by 1 base and J by 3 bases, leaving a gap of 6 bases between them.